This T cell receptor beta chain was identified in a study of shared clonotypes between healthy human individuals. Across the study: Each donor's CD8 memory used one plate, CD8 naive two, each CD4 subset three.

The germline V gene has CDR1 SGHDN and CDR2 FVKESK. The CDR3 runs to 15 residues. Trimming cost V 1 base and J 3 bases, with 12 bases left between them. Deep-level running was used for the assay. Genomic DNA of every subset was divided equally among multiple immunoSEQ plates. Assay: immunoSEQ multiplex PCR; the TCRdb copy retains only in-frame clones and omits some. The table includes millions of clones, approximately 94% detected once. The investigators split CD4+ cells into a CD45RA+ naive subset and a CD45RA-negative memory subset. The sequenced sample consisted of naive CD4+ T cells sorted from blood. Subset: CD45RA+ positively selected. The chain joins TRBV14 to TRBJ1-2; unclear D gene. This receptor was identified in a man younger than 35 in good health. In DNA form, the CDR3 reads TGTGCCAGCAGCCAAGGAACGGGCCAACACTATGGCTACACCTTC. It specifies CASSQGTGQHYGYTF. The entire variable domain, with the rest obtained from reference TRBV14 and TRBJ1-2, is as follows: EAGVTQFPSHSVIEKGQTVTLRCDPISGHDNLYWYRRVMGKEIKFLLHFVKESKQDESGMPNNRFLAERTGGTYSTLKVQPAELEDSGVYFCASSQGTGQHYGYTFGSGTRLTVV.